Below, 6 T cell receptor beta chains from the same sample are listed, as sequenced in a study of cytomegalovirus exposure and HLA in healthy donors. Use of 60 Vbeta and 13 Jbeta primers characterized the PCR. TCRdb's table, derived via immunoSEQ multiplex PCR, lists solely in-frame clones and lacks some. The sample gives roughly 170,000 clones, roughly 85% of which show up once; less than 2% is in the top ten. Material for sequencing was PBMCs. The receptors originated from a male donor in good health and CMV-seronegative.

Worth noting for this clone: The same CDR3 can be traced to other DNA sequences in this sample. V gene TRBV9 combines with J gene TRBJ1-2, with 8 nucleotides matching TRBD1. From germline, CDR1 is SGDLS and CDR2 YYNGEE. Trimming at V came to 0 bases and at J to 3 bases, leaving 4 bases not matched to a gene. The length of the CDR3 is 15 residues. CDR3: CASSVAPGGDYGYTF. The CDR3 bases are TGTGCCAGCAGCGTAGCCCCAGGGGGCGACTATGGCTACACCTTC.

The rearrangement joins TRBV28 to TRBJ2-1; TRBD2 aligns across 13 bases. J gave up 5 bases and V 8 bases, and 3 bases lay outside the gene matches. The CDR3 loop spans 14 amino acids. CDR1 and CDR2 from the germline V gene are MDHEN and SYDVKM. CDR3 sequence (DNA): TGTGCCAGCTCACTAGCGGGAGGGGACAATGAGCAGTTCTTC. Amino acids: CASSLAGGDNEQFF.

The chain uses TRBV27 and TRBJ2-7, with 9 bases aligning to TRBD1. The CDR3 has 13 amino acids. V trimming: 5 bases; J trimming: 4 bases; junction bases outside the gene matches: 3. Germline V gene sequence: CDR1 MNHEY, CDR2 SMNVEV (reference sequence). The CDR3 sequence is CASSVGTGYEQYF. The CDR3 DNA sequence: TGTGCCAGCAGTGTCGGGACAGGGTACGAGCAGTACTTC.

The chain is built from TRBV6-1 and TRBJ2-2, with 9 positions matching TRBD1. This CDR3 contains 16 residues. Germline V gene data show CDR1 as MNHNS and CDR2 as SASEGT. Trimming took 0 bases from V and 5 from J; bases not matched to a gene: 4. CDR3 sequence reads: CASSEAPTGGTGELFF. The DNA for the CDR3 is TGTGCCAGCAGTGAAGCCCCGACAGGGGGGACCGGGGAGCTGTTTTTT.

The V and J genes are TRBV15 and TRBJ2-2; D possibly corresponds to TRBD2 (6 bases). The CDR3 has 15 amino acids. Trimming left V 1 base short and J 7 bases short, with 13 bases between. CDR1 LNHNV and CDR2 YYDKDF come from the germline V gene (reference sequence). The CDR3 region is CATSRVGGVGGELFF. CDR3 in DNA: TGTGCCACCAGCAGAGTGGGGGGAGTTGGCGGGGAGCTGTTTTTT.

CDR3 in DNA: TGTGCCAGCAGTTTATCTGGACAGAGGGAGACCCAGTACTTC. Translation gives CASSLSGQRETQYF. The genes are TRBV27 and TRBJ2-5; D perhaps matches TRBD1 (6 bases). The V gene's germline CDR1 is MNHEY and CDR2 SMNVEV (reference sequence). Trimming shortened V by 0 bases and J by 5 bases, and 10 bases separated the two germline ends. CDR3 length: 14 residues.